Listed here are 23 T cell receptor beta chains from one sample, sequenced in a study of T cell changes during pregnancy in multiple sclerosis. Libraries were prepared by immunoSEQ multiplex PCR; TCRdb keeps only in-frame clonotypes and omits some of them. The data show about 75,000 clones, about 93% seen once. The material sequenced was CD4+ T cells from peripheral blood mononuclear cells, taken after pregnancy. These receptors all come from a female donor with multiple sclerosis, enrolled in a pregnancy study.

The rearrangement joins TRBV10-1 to TRBJ2-1; tentative D call: TRBD2 (5 bases). The CDR3 runs 12 residues. Trimming removed 8 bases from V and 10 bases from J, with 15 bases in between. CDR1 and CDR2 (germline): WNHNN, SYGVQD (reference sequence). The CDR3 protein is CASGKIRGEQFF. CDR3 bases: TGCGCCAGCGGAAAGATCCGGGGAGAGCAGTTCTTC.

The V call is TRBV6-6, the J call TRBJ1-4; D not resolved. The V end was cut by 2 bases, the J end by 15 bases, with 13 bases between. The CDR3 has 12 amino acids. In germline, CDR1 is MNHNY, CDR2 SVGAGI (reference sequence). CDR3 region: CASSYPRRELFF. The CDR3 coding sequence is TGTGCCAGCAGTTACCCTAGGAGGGAATTGTTTTTT.

The gene calls are TRBV6-5 and TRBJ2-5; a possible D gene is TRBD1 (6 bases). This CDR3 region has 14 residues. Germline CDR1 is MNHEY and CDR2 is SVGAGI. Trimming stripped 6 bases from V and 2 bases from J, with 13 bases between. In nucleotides, the CDR3 is TGTGCCAGCAGGGAACAGGGTCTACAAGAGACCCAGTACTTC. Its translation: CASREQGLQETQYF.

The J gene is TRBJ1-5, the V gene TRBV27; possibly TRBD1 for D (5 bases). The germline V gene has CDR1 MNHEY and CDR2 SMNVEV (reference sequence). This CDR3 region has 14 residues. Trimming removed 6 bases at V and 0 bases at J, with 9 bases between. The CDR3 sequence is CASRAGDSNQPQHF. The CDR3 DNA is TGTGCCAGCAGGGCGGGGGATAGCAATCAGCCCCAGCATTTT.

This chain links TRBV5-1 with TRBJ2-6; TRBD1 matches 8 bases. Germline trimming cut 0 bases from V and 3 bases from J; bases unmatched to any gene: 5. There are 17 residues in the CDR3. Per the germline V gene, CDR1 is SGHRS and CDR2 is YFSETQ. The CDR3 sequence: CASSLVQGAGGANVLTF. In DNA, the CDR3 is TGCGCCAGCAGCTTGGTTCAGGGGGCGGGTGGGGCCAACGTCCTGACTTTC.

This chain links TRBV18 with TRBJ2-4; TRBD1 matches 7 bases. This CDR3 spans 14 amino acids. J was trimmed by 3 bases and V by 5 bases; bases with no gene match: 4. Per the germline V gene, CDR1 is KGHSH and CDR2 is LQKENI. The CDR3 nucleotides are TGTGCCAGCTCAACGGGGACAGACAAAAACATTCAGTACTTC. This gives the protein CASSTGTDKNIQYF.

The rearrangement uses TRBV7-2 and TRBJ2-7, with 10 nucleotides matching TRBD2. V dropped 4 bases and J dropped 6; count of bases not matched to a gene: 6. The CDR3 has 14 amino acids. The V gene's germline CDR1 is SGHTA and CDR2 FQGNSA. CDR3 sequence: CASSSASGRREQYF. Written as DNA, the CDR3 is TGTGCCAGCAGCTCTGCTAGCGGGAGACGCGAGCAGTACTTC. The whole variable domain, remainder taken from reference TRBV7-2 and TRBJ2-7, is GAGVSQSPSNKVTEKGKDVELRCDPISGHTALYWYRQSLGQGLEFLIYFQGNSAPDKSGLPSDRFSAERTGGSVSTLTIQRTQQEDSAVYLCASSSASGRREQYFGPGTRLTVT.

For the CDR3, the DNA is TGTGCCAGCAGCCTAGGGGGGCTGAACTACGAGCAGTACTTC. Translated: CASSLGGLNYEQYF. The chain is built from TRBV7-2 and TRBJ2-7; TRBD1 or TRBD2 may be the D gene (6 bases each). The germline V gene encodes CDR1 SGHTA and CDR2 FQGNSA. V was shortened by 5 bases and J by 3 bases, with 14 bases between the two germline ends. The CDR3 sequence is 14 residues long.

The chain uses TRBV6-6 and TRBJ2-4; D is perhaps TRBD2 (7 bases). CDR3 size: 13 residues. Trimming cost V 11 bases and J 4 bases, with 15 bases left between them. In germline, CDR1 is MNHNY, CDR2 SVGAGI (reference sequence). CDR3 in DNA: TGTGCCTCCCGCGGGGGCAATAAAAACATTCAGTACTTC. It yields the protein CASRGGNKNIQYF.

CDR3 nucleotide sequence: TGTGCCAGCAGTTTATCCGGGACAGGCGGCAATCAGCCCCAGCATTTT. This codes for CASSLSGTGGNQPQHF. The J gene is TRBJ1-5, the V gene TRBV28; 8 bases fit TRBD1. CDR1 and CDR2 from the germline V gene are MDHEN and SYDVKM. The V segment lost 1 base and the J segment 2 bases; nucleotides outside the gene matches: 4. This CDR3 contains 16 residues.

The chain is built from TRBV2 and TRBJ2-7, with 11 bases identical to TRBD1. The ends lost 6 bases at V and 6 bases at J; junction bases unmatched: 10. Germline CDR1 is SNHLY and CDR2 is FYNNEI. This CDR3 contains 15 residues. CDR3 amino acids: CASRLDRGRSGEQYF. The DNA of the CDR3 is TGTGCCAGCAGACTGGACAGGGGGCGCTCCGGCGAGCAGTACTTC.

The chain carries TRBV27 and TRBJ2-7; 9 bases align to TRBD2. This CDR3 comprises 19 residues. Germline loops: CDR1 MNHEY, CDR2 SMNVEV (reference sequence). The J segment lost 2 bases and the V segment lost 0 bases, leaving 14 bases of the junction unmatched. CDR3 protein: CASSLSNWGKGGRAYEQYF. The CDR3 DNA reads TGTGCCAGCAGTTTATCGAACTGGGGGAAGGGCGGGAGGGCCTACGAGCAGTACTTC.

The CDR3 DNA reads TGTGCCAGCAGTGAAAAGGGGAAACTGTTTTTT. As protein: CASSEKGKLFF. The rearrangement joins TRBV6-6 to TRBJ1-4; maybe TRBD1 (5 bases). The germline CDR1 and CDR2 sequences are MNHNY and SVGAGI (reference sequence). V was shortened by 5 bases and J by 11 bases, with 9 bases between the two germline ends. This CDR3 has 11 residues.

The genes are TRBV7-6 and TRBJ2-1; D is perhaps TRBD2 (7 bases). Trimming shortened V by 9 bases and J by 3 bases, and 15 bases separated the two germline ends. This CDR3 has 14 amino acids. The germline CDR1 and CDR2 sequences are SGHVS and FNYEAQ. CDR3 sequence reads: CASGGGGIYNEQFF. CDR3 DNA sequence: TGTGCCAGTGGAGGGGGGGGCATCTACAATGAGCAGTTCTTC. The variable domain in full, with the rest retrieved from reference TRBV7-6 and TRBJ2-1, is GAGVSQSPRYKVTKRGQDVALRCDPISGHVSLYWYRQALGQGPEFLTYFNYEAQQDKSGLPNDRFSAERPEGSISTLTIQRTEQRDSAMYRCASGGGGIYNEQFFGPGTRLTVL.

This sequence joins TRBV15 and TRBJ1-2; perhaps TRBD1 as D (5 bases). The CDR3 consists of 16 residues. V was cut by 2 bases and J by 2 bases, with 15 bases left in between. Per germline, CDR1 LNHNV and CDR2 YYDKDF (reference sequence). The CDR3 sequence: CATSRSQGSQNYGYTF. DNA for the CDR3: TGTGCCACCAGCAGATCCCAGGGAAGTCAAAACTATGGCTACACCTTC.

CDR3 DNA sequence: TGTGCCAGCAGTCCCACCCAGGGGACCGCTGGCTACACCTTC. Translated, it gives CASSPTQGTAGYTF. V usage is TRBV6-5 and J usage is TRBJ1-2; D may be TRBD1 (6 bases). This CDR3 comprises 14 residues. Trimming removed 5 bases from V and 7 bases from J, with 17 bases in between. CDR1 and CDR2 from the germline V gene are MNHEY and SVGAGI.

This sequence joins TRBV5-1 and TRBJ2-1, with TRBD1 matching 7 bases. The germline V gene encodes CDR1 SGHRS and CDR2 YFSETQ. The CDR3 runs to 15 residues. J was trimmed by 6 bases and V by 0 bases; bases with no gene match: 6. The CDR3, as DNA: TGCGCCAGCAGCTTGGGACTTCCAGGGGGCAATGAGCAGTTCTTC. Amino acid sequence: CASSLGLPGGNEQFF.

V gene TRBV4-3 combines with J gene TRBJ2-5; D may be TRBD2 (5 bases). V dropped 1 base and J dropped 5 bases, with 17 bases sitting between them. The CDR3 runs to 16 residues. The germline gives CDR1 LGHNA, CDR2 YSLEER. The DNA of the CDR3 is TGCGCCAGCAGCCAAGGGGAGCTTTTTACGACGGAGACCCAGTACTTC. This encodes CASSQGELFTTETQYF.

The chain joins TRBV5-4 to TRBJ2-7, with 7 nucleotides matching TRBD2. The length of the CDR3 is 13 residues. Germline V CDR1 and CDR2: SGHNT, YYREEE (reference sequence). The V gene end was trimmed by 4 bases and the J gene end by 2 bases; junction bases not matched to a gene: 3. Here the CDR3 DNA reads TGTGCCAGCAGCGTTACTAGCGCCTACGAGCAGTACTTC. Protein: CASSVTSAYEQYF.

The chain couples TRBV7-9 to TRBJ2-3; 7 bases are a match to TRBD1. The CDR3 has 14 residues. Germline lookup yields CDR1 SEHNR and CDR2 FQNEAQ (reference sequence). J gave up 0 bases and V 4 bases, and 1 base lay outside the gene matches. The DNA for the CDR3 is TGTGCCAGCAGCTGGGGACAGAGCACAGATACGCAGTATTTT. Its translation: CASSWGQSTDTQYF.

This clone is a singleton in its sample. V gene TRBV10-3 combines with J gene TRBJ2-1, with 8 bases fitting TRBD1. The trim removed 5 bases at V and 9 bases at J, leaving 9 bases unmatched. CDR1 is ENHRY and CDR2 is SYGVKD in the germline V gene. The CDR3 spans 14 residues. CDR3 bases: TGTGCCATCAGTACCGTCGACAGGGGCAGTGAGCAGTTCTTC. Its protein is CAISTVDRGSEQFF.

With regard to this clone: A read error may produce the germline difference seen at one junction end. The V and J genes are TRBV5-8 and TRBJ1-1; a weak D match, TRBD1 (5 bases). The CDR3 length is 14 residues. From germline, CDR1 is SGHTS and CDR2 YDEGEE. CDR3 bases: TGTGCCAGCAGATTGGACGACAGGAACACTGAAGCTTTCTTT. This sequence encodes CASRLDDRNTEAFF.

This clone was counted a few times. The chain links TRBV2 to TRBJ2-2; 7 nucleotides agree with TRBD2. Germline CDR1 and CDR2: SNHLY and FYNNEI. The CDR3 contains 11 residues. The V gene end was trimmed by 8 bases and the J gene end by 8 bases; junction bases not matched to a gene: 2. This chain's CDR3 is CASRRGGELFF. The DNA of the CDR3 is TGTGCCAGCCGGCGGGGGGGGGAGCTGTTTTTT. Variable domain in full (rest from reference TRBV2 and TRBJ2-2): EPEVTQTPSHQVTQMGQEVILRCVPISNHLYFYWYRQILGQKVEFLVSFYNNEISEKSEIFDDQFSVERPDGSNFTLKIRSTKLEDSAMYFCASRRGGELFFGEGSRLTVL.